The 19 T cell receptor beta chains below all came from one sample that was sequenced in a study of identical twins' blood T cells. TCRdb reanalysed the 5' RACE reads using MiXCR and keeps one entry per CDR3 protein. The data contain 350,000 to 400,000 distinct CDR3 sequences, roughly 28% of them singletons. What was sequenced was PBMCs. Source of these receptors: a woman aged 18 to 50 in good health.

This clonotype came up a few times. This chain joins TRBV3-1 and TRBJ2-3; D gene uncertain. The CDR3 is made up of 13 amino acids. CDR1 and CDR2 from the germline V gene are LGHDT and YNNKEL (reference sequence). V was trimmed by 5 bases and J by 4 bases, leaving 10 bases between them. This CDR3 reads CASSDRRADTQYF. Here the CDR3 DNA reads TGTGCCAGCAGCGATCGACGCGCAGATACGCAGTATTTT.

The chain joins TRBV20-1 to TRBJ2-7; D unresolved. CDR3 length: 13 residues. V was trimmed by 3 bases and J by 4 bases, leaving 13 bases between them. Germline V gene data show CDR1 as DFQATT and CDR2 as SNEGSKA (reference sequence). CDR3 sequence reads: CSARAPAQYEQYF. As DNA, the CDR3 is TGCAGTGCTAGGGCCCCGGCGCAATACGAGCAGTACTTC.

CDR3 sequence reads: CASSLAGALGEKLFF. CDR3 sequence (DNA): TGTGCCAGCAGCTTAGCGGGAGCGCTGGGGGAAAAACTGTTTTTT. The rearrangement uses TRBV7-8 and TRBJ1-4; D uncertain. The CDR3 runs 15 residues. Germline V gene lookup returns CDR1 SGHVS and CDR2 FQNEAQ. Trimming took 0 bases from V and 8 from J, leaving 13 bases between them.

The chain uses TRBV5-1 and TRBJ2-3, with a tentative D call TRBD2 (5 bases). The CDR3 sequence is 12 residues long. V lost 5 bases and J lost 10, with 14 bases in between. The V gene's germline CDR1 is SGHRS and CDR2 YFSETQ. In DNA, the CDR3 is TGCGCCAGCAGAGAGGGCCAGCGACCGCAGTATTTT. Its protein is CASREGQRPQYF.

This rearrangement joins TRBV5-5 to TRBJ2-2; 9 nucleotides match TRBD1. Germline lookup yields CDR1 SGHKS and CDR2 YYEKEE (reference sequence). The CDR3 covers 15 residues. V was pared by 4 bases and J by 3 bases, with 4 bases of the junction left unmatched. The CDR3 DNA follows: TGTGCCAGCAGCACAGGACAGGGGTACACCGGGGAGCTGTTTTTT. Translated: CASSTGQGYTGELFF.

The chain employs TRBV20-1 and TRBJ2-1, with D maybe TRBD2 (5 bases). Germline CDR1 reads DFQATT; CDR2 reads SNEGSKA (reference sequence). CDR3 length equals 14 residues. V lost 5 bases, J lost 4 bases, and 15 bases lay in between. CDR3 region: CSAPPVAFYNEQFF. The CDR3 region has the DNA TGCAGTGCTCCCCCAGTAGCGTTTTACAATGAGCAGTTCTTC.

This clonotype was observed a handful of times. This sequence joins TRBV15 and TRBJ1-4; D remains unclear. Germline assignment: CDR1 LNHNV and CDR2 YYDKDF (reference sequence). V lost 0 bases to trimming and J lost 5 bases, with 4 bases between them. This CDR3 region has 13 residues. Here the CDR3 DNA reads TGTGCCACCAGCAGAGATGGGAATGAAAAACTGTTTTTT. Translation: CATSRDGNEKLFF.

This clonotype turned up a few times. The gene calls are TRBV10-1 and TRBJ2-5; 9 nucleotides match TRBD1. The CDR3 extends over 14 amino acids. The junction had 4 bases not matched to a gene; V was cut back by 6 bases and J by 2 bases. The germline V gene encodes CDR1 WNHNN and CDR2 SYGVQD (reference sequence). CDR3 nucleotide sequence: TGCGCCAGCAGCCGGGACAGGGCTCAAGAGACCCAGTACTTC. The encoded protein is CASSRDRAQETQYF.

This clonotype was seen more than once but under ten times. V is TRBV20-1 and J is TRBJ1-3; 8 nucleotides agree with TRBD1. Germline CDR1 DFQATT, CDR2 SNEGSKA (reference sequence). V lost 2 bases to trimming and J lost 3 bases; unmatched junction nucleotides: 6. The CDR3 has 15 amino acids. In nucleotides, the CDR3 is TGCAGTGCTAGACCCCCGACAGGGGATGGAAACACCATATATTTT. It codes for CSARPPTGDGNTIYF.

Only a few counts were recorded for this clonotype. The chain recombines TRBV11-2 with TRBJ2-3, with D uncertain. The CDR3 is 14 residues long. CDR1 and CDR2 (germline): SGHAT, FQNNGV. The V gene lost 3 bases and the J gene lost 2 bases, with 9 bases spanning the gap. CDR3 sequence: CASSLDLHTDTQYF. CDR3 nucleotides: TGTGCCAGCAGCTTGGACCTCCACACAGATACGCAGTATTTT.

The chain has TRBV20-1 and TRBJ2-1, with D uncertain. The CDR3 spans 14 residues. Germline CDR1 is DFQATT and CDR2 is SNEGSKA (reference sequence). Between the trimmed V and J ends, which lost 0 bases and 1 base, there was a span of 7 bases. CDR3 sequence reads: CSARDLFSYNEQFF. The CDR3 DNA follows: TGCAGTGCTAGAGATCTCTTTTCCTACAATGAGCAGTTCTTC.

The table lists this clonotype with many counts. V is TRBV5-1 and J is TRBJ1-1; 7 bases fit TRBD1. CDR3 size: 13 residues. The V segment lost 4 bases and the J segment 3 bases; nucleotides outside the gene matches: 3. Germline CDR1 is SGHRS and CDR2 is YFSETQ. CDR3 in DNA: TGCGCCAGCAGCGAACAGGGGTACACTGAAGCTTTCTTT. This gives the protein CASSEQGYTEAFF.

This clonotype appeared many times. One junction end disagrees with the germline gene, perhaps due to a read error. The chain combines TRBV20-1 with TRBJ2-3; TRBD2 aligns across 11 bases. Germline values: CDR1 DFQATT, CDR2 SNEGSKA (reference sequence). This CDR3 has 16 amino acids. CDR3 in amino acids: CSARGTSGVMQITQYF. The CDR3 DNA is TGCAGTGCCAGAGGGACTAGCGGAGTAATGCAGATAACGCAGTATTTT.

The sample holds a few counts of this clonotype. The V and J genes are TRBV20-1 and TRBJ1-3; TRBD1 might be the D (5 bases). Trimming cost V 3 bases and J 4 bases, with 10 bases left between them. This CDR3 comprises 13 residues. Looked up from germline, CDR1 is DFQATT and CDR2 is SNEGSKA (reference sequence). The CDR3: CSARQGSGNTIYF. The CDR3 nucleotides read TGCAGTGCTAGGCAGGGTTCCGGAAACACCATATATTTT.

This sequence joins TRBV7-8 and TRBJ1-4; TRBD1 might be the D (5 bases). Trimming pared 4 bases from V and 4 bases from J, leaving 22 bases between. Germline-derived CDR1 and CDR2 are SGHVS and FQNEAQ. This CDR3 has 18 residues. Written as DNA, the CDR3 is TGTGCCAGCAGCTCACAGGCTTATGAGGTCCCTCTTAATGAAAAACTGTTTTTT. This gives the protein CASSSQAYEVPLNEKLFF.

This chain connects TRBV28 to TRBJ1-2; the D is unclear. Germline V gene sequence: CDR1 MDHEN, CDR2 SYDVKM. This CDR3 is built from 18 residues. The V gene lost 4 bases and the J gene lost 1 base, with 22 bases spanning the gap. CDR3 DNA sequence: TGTGCCAGCAGTTCCTTGTCAAGTCCCGTAACCCGTAACTATGGCTACACCTTC. This encodes CASSSLSSPVTRNYGYTF.

Note on this clonotype: A read error may be the cause here, since a much bigger clone is one base away. This sequence joins TRBV20-1 and TRBJ1-1; D is perhaps TRBD1 (5 bases). From germline, CDR1 is DFQATT and CDR2 SNEGSKA (reference sequence). This CDR3 has 13 residues. The CDR3 is CSIRRDVGVGAFF. The CDR3 DNA is TGCAGCATCCGGAGGGACGTGGGGGTTGGAGCTTTCTTT.

The gene calls are TRBV12-3 or TRBV12-4 and TRBJ1-1, with D maybe TRBD1 (5 bases). The ends were cut back, 3 bases at V and 2 bases at J, with 25 bases in the middle. The CDR3 sequence is 19 residues long. The CDR3 here is CASSFIVFDAQGTNTEAFF. CDR3 DNA: TGTGCCAGCAGTTTCATTGTATTTGACGCCCAAGGGACCAACACTGAAGCTTTCTTT.

The chain has TRBV29-1 and TRBJ1-3; D is unclear. CDR1 is SQVTM, CDR2 ANQGSEA, per germline. CDR3 length equals 12 residues. V dropped 6 bases and J dropped 1 base, with 7 bases sitting between them. The CDR3 region is CSVGWSGNTIYF. The CDR3 DNA follows: TGCAGCGTCGGCTGGTCTGGAAACACCATATATTTT.